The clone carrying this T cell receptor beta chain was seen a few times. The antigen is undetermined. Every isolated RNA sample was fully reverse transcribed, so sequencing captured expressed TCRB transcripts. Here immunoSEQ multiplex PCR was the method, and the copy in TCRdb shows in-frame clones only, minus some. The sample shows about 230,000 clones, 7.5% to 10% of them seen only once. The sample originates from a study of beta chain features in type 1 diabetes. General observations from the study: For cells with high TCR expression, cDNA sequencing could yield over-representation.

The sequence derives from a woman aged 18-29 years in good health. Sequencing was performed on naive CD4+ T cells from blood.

The chain's CDR3 is CASSLNSQPQHF. DNA of the CDR3: TGCGCCAGCAGCTTGAATAGTCAGCCCCAGCATTTT. The rearrangement links TRBV5-1 to TRBJ1-5; D call uncertain. This CDR3 is built from 12 residues. V lost 1 base and J 6 bases, leaving 5 bases between the germline ends. The germline V gene has CDR1 SGHRS and CDR2 YFSETQ.